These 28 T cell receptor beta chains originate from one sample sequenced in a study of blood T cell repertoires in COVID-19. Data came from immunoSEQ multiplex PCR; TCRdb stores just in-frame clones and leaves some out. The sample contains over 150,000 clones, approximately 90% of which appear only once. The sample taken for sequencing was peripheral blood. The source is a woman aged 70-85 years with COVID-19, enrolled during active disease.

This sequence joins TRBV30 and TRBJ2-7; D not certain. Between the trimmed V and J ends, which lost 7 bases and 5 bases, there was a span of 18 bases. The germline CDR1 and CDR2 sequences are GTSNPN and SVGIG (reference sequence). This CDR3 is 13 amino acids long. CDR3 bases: TGTGCCTCCGCGTCAGAGGATTCCCACGAGCAGTACTTC. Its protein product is CASASEDSHEQYF.

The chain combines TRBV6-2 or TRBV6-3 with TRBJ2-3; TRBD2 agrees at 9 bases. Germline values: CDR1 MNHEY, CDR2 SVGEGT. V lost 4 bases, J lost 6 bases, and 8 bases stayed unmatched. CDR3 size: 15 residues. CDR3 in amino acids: CASSSHAGGRDTQYF. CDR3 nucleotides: TGTGCCAGCAGTTCCCACGCGGGAGGGCGGGATACGCAGTATTTT.

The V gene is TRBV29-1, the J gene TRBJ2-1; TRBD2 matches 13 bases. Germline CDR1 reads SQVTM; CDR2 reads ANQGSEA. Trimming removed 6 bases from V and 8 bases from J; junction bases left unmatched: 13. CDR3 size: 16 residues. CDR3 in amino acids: CSVAGTSGKAGYEQFF. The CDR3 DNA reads TGCAGCGTCGCCGGGACTAGCGGGAAGGCAGGCTATGAGCAGTTCTTC.

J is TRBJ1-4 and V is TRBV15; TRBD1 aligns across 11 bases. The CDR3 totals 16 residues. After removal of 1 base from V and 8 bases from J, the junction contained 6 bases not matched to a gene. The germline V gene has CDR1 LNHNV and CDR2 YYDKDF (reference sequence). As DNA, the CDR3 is TGTGCCACCAGCAGAGTGGACAGGGGGCTTAGGGAAAAACTGTTTTTT. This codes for CATSRVDRGLREKLFF.

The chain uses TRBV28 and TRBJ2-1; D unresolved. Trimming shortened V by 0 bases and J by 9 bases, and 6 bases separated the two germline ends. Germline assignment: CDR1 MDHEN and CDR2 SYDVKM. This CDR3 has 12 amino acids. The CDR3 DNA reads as TGTGCCAGCAGTTTATGGGTTAGTGAGCAGTTCTTC. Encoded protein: CASSLWVSEQFF.

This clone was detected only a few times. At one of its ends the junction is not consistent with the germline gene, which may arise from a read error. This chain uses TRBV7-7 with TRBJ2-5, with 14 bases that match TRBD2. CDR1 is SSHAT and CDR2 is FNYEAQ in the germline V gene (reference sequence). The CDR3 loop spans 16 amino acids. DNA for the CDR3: TGTGCTAGCAGCCCAGGCGGACTAGCGGGAGGTGAGACCCAGTACTTC. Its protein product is CASSPGGLAGGETQYF.

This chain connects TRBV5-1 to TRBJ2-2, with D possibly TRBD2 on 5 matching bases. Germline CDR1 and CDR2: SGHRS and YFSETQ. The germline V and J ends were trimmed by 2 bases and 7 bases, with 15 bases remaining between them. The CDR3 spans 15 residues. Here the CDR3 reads CASSLSGPTYGELFF. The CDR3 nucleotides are TGCGCCAGCAGCTTAAGCGGCCCTACGTACGGGGAGCTGTTTTTT.

The CDR3 region has the DNA TGTGCCAGCAGTGTGACAGGGCGCCCCACTGAAGCTTTCTTT. Translation: CASSVTGRPTEAFF. The chain carries TRBV2 and TRBJ1-1; TRBD1 agrees at 7 bases. This CDR3 region has 14 residues. Germline V gene data show CDR1 as SNHLY and CDR2 as FYNNEI. Unmatched junction bases numbered 6, after V lost 4 bases and J lost 4 bases. The variable domain in full, with the rest retrieved from reference TRBV2 and TRBJ1-1, is EPEVTQTPSHQVTQMGQEVILRCVPISNHLYFYWYRQILGQKVEFLVSFYNNEISEKSEIFDDQFSVERPDGSNFTLKIRSTKLEDSAMYFCASSVTGRPTEAFFGQGTRLTVV.

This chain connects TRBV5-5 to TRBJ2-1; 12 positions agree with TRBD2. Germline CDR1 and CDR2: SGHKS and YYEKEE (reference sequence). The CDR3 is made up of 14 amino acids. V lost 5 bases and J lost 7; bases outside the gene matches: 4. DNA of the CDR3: TGTGCCAGCAGGCGGACTAGCGGGATTAATGAGCAGTTCTTC. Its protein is CASRRTSGINEQFF.

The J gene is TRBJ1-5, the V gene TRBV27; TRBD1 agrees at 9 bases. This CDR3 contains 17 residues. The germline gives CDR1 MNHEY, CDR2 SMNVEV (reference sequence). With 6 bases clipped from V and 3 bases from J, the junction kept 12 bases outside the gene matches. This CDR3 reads CASRTGGRGRPNQPQHF. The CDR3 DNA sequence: TGTGCCAGCAGGACAGGGGGAAGGGGGAGACCCAATCAGCCCCAGCATTTT.

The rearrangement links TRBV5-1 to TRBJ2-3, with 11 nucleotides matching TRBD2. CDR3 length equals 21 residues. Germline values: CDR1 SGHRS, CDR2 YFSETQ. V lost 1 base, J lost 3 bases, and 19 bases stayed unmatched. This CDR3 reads CASSLKKVSLAGGSLTDTQYF. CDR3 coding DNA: TGCGCCAGCAGCTTGAAAAAAGTCTCGCTAGCGGGAGGAAGCTTGACAGATACGCAGTATTTT.

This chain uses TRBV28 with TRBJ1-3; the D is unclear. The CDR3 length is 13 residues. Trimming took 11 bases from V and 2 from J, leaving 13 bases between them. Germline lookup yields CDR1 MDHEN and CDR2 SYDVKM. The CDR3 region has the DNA TGTGCCGCCTACCGGGGTGCTGGAAACACCATATATTTT. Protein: CAAYRGAGNTIYF.

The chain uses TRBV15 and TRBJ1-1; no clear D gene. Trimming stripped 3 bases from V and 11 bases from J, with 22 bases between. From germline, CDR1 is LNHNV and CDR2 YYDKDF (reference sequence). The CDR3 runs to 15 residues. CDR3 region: CATSSLDFPAPRAFF. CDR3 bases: TGTGCCACCAGCAGCCTAGATTTTCCAGCACCGAGGGCTTTCTTT.

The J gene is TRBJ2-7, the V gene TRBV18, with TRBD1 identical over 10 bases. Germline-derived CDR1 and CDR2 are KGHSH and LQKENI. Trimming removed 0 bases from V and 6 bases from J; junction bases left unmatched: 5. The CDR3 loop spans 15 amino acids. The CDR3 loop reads CASSPPMTGGVEQYF. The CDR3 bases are TGTGCCAGCTCACCACCGATGACAGGGGGCGTCGAGCAGTACTTC. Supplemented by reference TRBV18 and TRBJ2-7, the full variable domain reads NAGVMQNPRHLVRRRGQEARLRCSPMKGHSHVYWYRQLPEEGLKFMVYLQKENIIDESGMPKERFSAEFPKEGPSILRIQQVVRGDSAAYFCASSPPMTGGVEQYFGPGTRLTVT.

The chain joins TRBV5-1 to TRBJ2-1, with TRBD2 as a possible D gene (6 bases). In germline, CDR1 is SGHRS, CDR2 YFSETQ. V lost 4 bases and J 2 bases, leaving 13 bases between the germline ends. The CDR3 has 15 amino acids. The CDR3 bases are TGCGCCAGCAGCACTGGACGGACTACCTACAATGAGCAGTTCTTC. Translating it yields CASSTGRTTYNEQFF.

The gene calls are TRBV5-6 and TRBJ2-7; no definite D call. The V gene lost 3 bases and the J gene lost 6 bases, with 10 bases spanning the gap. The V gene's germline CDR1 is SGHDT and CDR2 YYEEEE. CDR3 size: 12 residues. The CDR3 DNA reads TGTGCCAGCAGCTCTCAGGTATCCGAGCAGTACTTC. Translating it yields CASSSQVSEQYF.

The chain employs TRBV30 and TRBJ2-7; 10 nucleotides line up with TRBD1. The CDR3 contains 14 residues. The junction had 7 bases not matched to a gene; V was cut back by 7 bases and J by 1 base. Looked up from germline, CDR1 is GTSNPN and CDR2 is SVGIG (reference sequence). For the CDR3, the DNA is TGTGCCTTCTCCGGGACAGGGGAGTCCTACGAGCAGTACTTC. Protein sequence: CAFSGTGESYEQYF. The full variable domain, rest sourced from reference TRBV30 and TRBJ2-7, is SQTIHQWPATLVQPVGSPLSLECTVEGTSNPNLYWYRQAAGRGLQLLFYSVGIGQISSEVPQNLSASRPQDRQFILSSKKLLLSDSGFYLCAFSGTGESYEQYFGPGTRLTVT.

CDR3 sequence (DNA): TGTGCCAGCAGTGTCAGTCGAAACACCGGGGAGCTGTTTTTT. Translation: CASSVSRNTGELFF. The chain carries TRBV2 and TRBJ2-2; D is undetermined. CDR3 length equals 14 residues. Germline loops: CDR1 SNHLY, CDR2 FYNNEI. V was pared by 4 bases and J by 2 bases, with 8 bases between.

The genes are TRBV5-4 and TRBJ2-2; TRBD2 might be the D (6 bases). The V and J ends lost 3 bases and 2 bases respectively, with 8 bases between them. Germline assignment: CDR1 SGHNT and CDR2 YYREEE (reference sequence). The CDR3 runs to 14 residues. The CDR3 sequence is CASSWTINTGELFF. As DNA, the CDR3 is TGTGCCAGCAGCTGGACTATAAACACCGGGGAGCTGTTTTTT.

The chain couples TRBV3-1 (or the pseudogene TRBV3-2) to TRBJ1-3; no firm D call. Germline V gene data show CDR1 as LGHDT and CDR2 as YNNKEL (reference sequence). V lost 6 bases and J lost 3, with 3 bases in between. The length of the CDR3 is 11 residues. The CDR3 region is CASSRGNTIYF. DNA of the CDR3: TGTGCCAGCAGTCGTGGAAACACCATATATTTT.

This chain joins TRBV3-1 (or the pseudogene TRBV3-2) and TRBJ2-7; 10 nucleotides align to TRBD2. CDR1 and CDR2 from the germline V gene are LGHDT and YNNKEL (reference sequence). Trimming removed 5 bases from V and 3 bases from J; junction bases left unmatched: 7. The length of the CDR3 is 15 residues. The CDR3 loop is CASSSSGRAIYEQYF. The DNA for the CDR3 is TGTGCCAGCAGCTCAAGCGGGAGGGCCATCTACGAGCAGTACTTC.

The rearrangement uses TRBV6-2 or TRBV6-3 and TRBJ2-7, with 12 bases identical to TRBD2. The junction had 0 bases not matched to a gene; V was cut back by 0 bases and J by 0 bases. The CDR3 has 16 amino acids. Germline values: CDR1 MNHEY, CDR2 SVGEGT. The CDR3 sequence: CASSYSTSGGSYEQYF. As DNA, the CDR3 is TGTGCCAGCAGTTACTCGACTAGCGGGGGCTCCTACGAGCAGTACTTC.

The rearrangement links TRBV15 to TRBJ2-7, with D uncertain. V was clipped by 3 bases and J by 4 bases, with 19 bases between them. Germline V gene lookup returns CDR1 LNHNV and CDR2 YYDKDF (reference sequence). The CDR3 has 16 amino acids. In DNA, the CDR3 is TGTGCCACCAGCAGTGACCCTAGAGAACCTCGATACGAGCAGTACTTC. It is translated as CATSSDPREPRYEQYF.

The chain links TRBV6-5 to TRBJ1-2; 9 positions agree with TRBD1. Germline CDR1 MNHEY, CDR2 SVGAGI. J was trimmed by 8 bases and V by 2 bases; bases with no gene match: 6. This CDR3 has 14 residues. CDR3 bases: TGTGCCAGCAGTTACCGGGGACAGGGCGGCGGCTACACCTTC. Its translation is CASSYRGQGGGYTF.

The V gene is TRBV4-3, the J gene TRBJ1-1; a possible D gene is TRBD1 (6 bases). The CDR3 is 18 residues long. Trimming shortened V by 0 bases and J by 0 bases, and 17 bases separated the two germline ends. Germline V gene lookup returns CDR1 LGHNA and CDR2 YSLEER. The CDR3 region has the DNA TGCGCCAGCAGCCAAGATGGGGGGGCCGGGGATATGAACACTGAAGCTTTCTTT. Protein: CASSQDGGAGDMNTEAFF.

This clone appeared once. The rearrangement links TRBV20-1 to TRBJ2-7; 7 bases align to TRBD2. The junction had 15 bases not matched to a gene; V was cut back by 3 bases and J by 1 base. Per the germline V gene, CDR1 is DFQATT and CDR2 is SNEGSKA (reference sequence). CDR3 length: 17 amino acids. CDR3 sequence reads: CSASLLASGLSSYEQYF. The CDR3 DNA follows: TGCAGTGCTAGTCTGCTGGCTAGCGGCCTTTCTTCCTACGAGCAGTACTTC.

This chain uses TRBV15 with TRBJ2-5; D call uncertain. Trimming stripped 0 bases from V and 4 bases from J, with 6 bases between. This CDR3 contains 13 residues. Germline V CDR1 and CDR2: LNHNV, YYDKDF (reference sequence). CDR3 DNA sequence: TGTGCCACCAGCAGAGATGTCTTAGAGACCCAGTACTTC. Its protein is CATSRDVLETQYF.

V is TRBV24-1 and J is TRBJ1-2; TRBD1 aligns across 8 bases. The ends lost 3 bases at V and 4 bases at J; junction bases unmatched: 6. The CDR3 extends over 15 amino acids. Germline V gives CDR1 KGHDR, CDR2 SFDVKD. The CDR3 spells CATSDPRTGPYGYTF. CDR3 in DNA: TGTGCCACCAGTGATCCCCGGACAGGGCCCTATGGCTACACCTTC.